The present T cell receptor (beta chain) was sequenced within a study of T-cell memory formation after mild COVID-19. Findings and limits, study-wide: Whether second-wave clones peaking at day 37 were SARS-CoV-2 specific went unconfirmed. CD4+ bias marked clones expanding day 15 to 37, unlike balanced contracting clones.

The germline CDR1 and CDR2 sequences are SGDLS and YYNGEE. The CDR3 length is 14 residues. Trimming took off 3 bases at V and 0 bases at J, with 7 bases between the two ends. TCRdb itself ran the 5' RACE reads through MiXCR, one entry per CDR3 protein. The sample includes a few hundred thousand distinct CDR3 sequences, roughly 15% of them seen just once. This clonotype was recorded only once. Its antigen is unknown. The origin of this receptor is a man aged 18 to 30 who had mild COVID-19 (a few samples of this study predate the infection). Cell type and time point are not known. Sequencing was done on a sample of PBMCs or a T cell subset sorted from them (not recorded which). The chain has TRBV9 and TRBJ1-5; no clear D. The CDR3 bases are TGTGCCAGCAGCGGGCGACTTAGCAATCAGCCCCAGCATTTT. This translates into CASSGRLSNQPQHF.